A selection of T cell receptor beta chains follows, all from one sample in a study of T cell responses to AZD1222 COVID-19 vaccine. Sequenced by immunoSEQ multiplex PCR; TCRdb stores in-frame clones only, minus some. The data contain 130,000 to 150,000 clones, around 91% of them seen just once; the ten biggest clones take up 5.2%. The starting material was peripheral blood, obtained on day 0 of AZD1222 vaccination. The receptors were gathered from an adult in good health. CDR3s include the opening cysteine and the closing phenylalanine or tryptophan. The D gene is left open where the match is weak. Clone size is given for some rows only: seen once, a few or many times, or a class if the clone is expanded.

TRBD1 | TRBJ2-3 | TRBV28 | once | TGTGCCAGCAGTTTACCCCCCCCGCGACAGGGGGCGCAGTATTTT | CASSLPPPRQGAQYF
NA | TRBJ2-1 | TRBV6-2/TRBV6-3 | NA | TGTGCCAGCAGCGTCCTCAGCTCCTACAATGAGCAGTTCTTC | CASSVLSSYNEQFF
NA | TRBJ1-5 | TRBV7-9 | few | TGTGCCAGCAGCTTAGGGACCCAGCCCCAGCATTTT | CASSLGTQPQHF
NA | TRBJ1-1 | TRBV6-6 | once | TGTGCCAGCAGTTACTCTGGGGCTACGGGTGAAGCTTTCTTT | CASSYSGATGEAFF
NA | TRBJ1-1 | TRBV3-1/TRBV3-2 | few | TGTGCCAGCAGTCCCCGACTGGTCGTGAACACTGAAGCTTTCTTT | CASSPRLVVNTEAFF
NA | TRBJ1-3 | TRBV4-3 | NA | TGCGCCAGCAGCCAAGCAGGGAGCTCTGGAAACACCATATATTTT | CASSQAGSSGNTIYF
NA | TRBJ2-3 | TRBV27 | NA | TGTGCCAGCAGTTTACAGGGGGGGAGCACAGATACGCAGTATTTT | CASSLQGGSTDTQYF
NA | TRBJ1-1 | TRBV19 | NA | TGTGCCAGTAGTATGTACACGGCCACTGAAGCTTTCTTT | CASSMYTATEAFF
NA | TRBJ2-2 | TRBV19 | NA | TGTGCCAGTAGTATTGGACTCACCGGGGAGCTGTTTTTT | CASSIGLTGELFF
TRBD2 | TRBJ2-1 | TRBV4-3 | NA | TGCGCCAGCAGCCAAGATTTTACTAGCGGGAGGGGGAATGAGCAGTTCTTC | CASSQDFTSGRGNEQFF
NA | TRBJ2-1 | TRBV7-2 | NA | TGTGCCAGCAGCTTGGGGCCACCGGGGGGCCCCTACAATGAGCAGTTCTTC | CASSLGPPGGPYNEQFF
NA | TRBJ2-2 | TRBV6-6 | NA | TGTGCCAGCAGTTCACAGGGATCCACCGGGGAGCTGTTTTTT | CASSSQGSTGELFF
NA | TRBJ1-1 | TRBV6-2/TRBV6-3 | NA | TGTGCCAGCAGTTACAAGGGGCGGTCTGAAGCTTTCTTT | CASSYKGRSEAFF
TRBD1 | TRBJ2-6 | TRBV6-4 | few | TGTGCCAGCAGTGGTACCGGGACAGGGGCAGATGGGGCCAACGTCCTGACTTTC | CASSGTGTGADGANVLTF
NA | TRBJ1-3 | TRBV5-1 | once | TGCGCCAGCAGCTTTGCGGGATTTGCTGGAAACACCATATATTTT | CASSFAGFAGNTIYF
NA | TRBJ2-7 | TRBV4-2 | NA | TGTGCCAGCAGCCAAGGGGCAGGTCGTTCGGCCTACGAGCAGTACTTC | CASSQGAGRSAYEQYF
NA | TRBJ2-5 | TRBV7-8 | NA | TGTGCCAGCAGCTTTGCCAGCCAAGAGACCCAGTACTTC | CASSFASQETQYF
NA | TRBJ1-1 | TRBV7-9 | NA | TGTGCCAGCAGCCGCGACCCCGGGGCCCAAAACACTGAAGCTTTCTTT | CASSRDPGAQNTEAFF
TRBD2 | TRBJ2-2 | TRBV3-1/TRBV3-2 | NA | TGTGCCAGCAGCAAGCGCCTAGCGGGGGGACCCGGGGAGCTGTTTTTT | CASSKRLAGGPGELFF
NA | TRBJ1-2 | TRBV3-1/TRBV3-2 | NA | TGTGCCAGCAGCCAAGATCACGCAGGGCGGAGTGGCTACACCTTC | CASSQDHAGRSGYTF
NA | TRBJ2-1 | TRBV3-1/TRBV3-2 | NA | TGTGCCAGCAGCCCCCCCGTGGCGGCCCCTTACAATGAGCAGTTCTTC | CASSPPVAAPYNEQFF
NA | TRBJ2-5 | TRBV19 | NA | TGTGCCAGTAGTATAGCTGCCGGTGAGACCCAGTACTTC | CASSIAAGETQYF
NA | TRBJ1-3 | TRBV7-2 | NA | TGTGCCAGCAGCTCGGCGGACACCATATATTTT | CASSSADTIYF
TRBD1 | TRBJ1-4 | TRBV7-2 | NA | TGTGCCAGCAGCGTCGGGACAGGGTGGGAAAAACTGTTTTTT | CASSVGTGWEKLFF
NA | TRBJ2-1 | TRBV5-6 | NA | TGTGCCAGCAGCTTCGAGAATGAGCAGTTCTTC | CASSFENEQFF
TRBD2 | TRBJ2-4 | TRBV5-4 | NA | TGTGCCAGCAGCGCCCCCACGGGAGGGGCCGGAAAAAACATTCAGTACTTC | CASSAPTGGAGKNIQYF
NA | TRBJ1-2 | TRBV6-2/TRBV6-3 | NA | TGTGCCAGCAGTTACTCTAAGGACAAGGGCCGGGATGGCTACACCTTC | CASSYSKDKGRDGYTF
TRBD2 | TRBJ2-1 | TRBV9 | NA | TGTGCCAGCAGCGCTCTAGCGGGAATCTACAATGAGCAGTTCTTC | CASSALAGIYNEQFF
NA | TRBJ1-1 | TRBV19 | NA | TGTGCCAGTAGCAACACAGGGAACACTGAAGCTTTCTTT | CASSNTGNTEAFF
TRBD2 | TRBJ2-1 | TRBV5-5 | NA | TGTGCCAGCAGCTTGGTAGCGGGGGGCTACAATGAGCAGTTCTTC | CASSLVAGGYNEQFF
NA | TRBJ2-1 | TRBV3-1/TRBV3-2 | NA | TGTGCCAGCAGCCAAGAATCTAGCTATCTAGATGAGCAGTTCTTC | CASSQESSYLDEQFF